Below, 20 T cell receptor beta chains from the same sample are listed, as sequenced in a study of blood T cell repertoires in COVID-19. Assay used: immunoSEQ multiplex PCR; TCRdb lists only in-frame clones, some missing. The sample includes about 480,000 clones, 85% to 90% of them seen just once. Sequencing was performed on PBMCs or T cells enriched from blood (not recorded which). The source of these receptors is a woman between 35 and 50 years old who had recovered from COVID-19.

The rearrangement joins TRBV3-1 (or the pseudogene TRBV3-2) to TRBJ2-5, with 8 bases lining up with TRBD2. Germline lookup yields CDR1 LGHDT and CDR2 YNNKEL (reference sequence). This CDR3 spans 16 amino acids. The junction had 10 bases not matched to a gene; V was cut back by 5 bases and J by 2 bases. CDR3 sequence (DNA): TGTGCCAGCAGCGAAAAAGCGGGAGAGAGACAAGAGACCCAGTACTTC. Protein product: CASSEKAGERQETQYF.

The chain combines TRBV5-4 with TRBJ2-5, with D tentatively TRBD2 (5 bases). The CDR3 has 14 amino acids. V shed 4 bases and J shed 5 bases, with 15 bases lying between them. Per germline, CDR1 SGHNT and CDR2 YYREEE (reference sequence). DNA for the CDR3: TGTGCCAGCAGCCCTCGCGGCGGGTCGGAGACCCAGTACTTC. Amino acids: CASSPRGGSETQYF. Filled out from reference TRBV5-4 and TRBJ2-5, the complete variable domain reads ETGVTQSPTHLIKTRGQQVTLRCSSQSGHNTVSWYQQALGQGPQFIFQYYREEENGRGNFPPRFSGLQFPNYSSELNVNALELDDSALYLCASSPRGGSETQYFGPGTRLLVL.

The rearrangement uses TRBV3-1 (or the pseudogene TRBV3-2) and TRBJ2-3; no firm D call. The V end lost 4 bases, the J end lost 1 base, and 6 bases lay between the germline ends. CDR3 size: 13 residues. Germline V gives CDR1 LGHDT, CDR2 YNNKEL (reference sequence). In DNA form, the CDR3 reads TGTGCCAGCAGCCGTACGGGCACAGATACGCAGTATTTT. It translates to CASSRTGTDTQYF.

This chain links TRBV12-3 or TRBV12-4 with TRBJ2-1, with D perhaps TRBD1 (6 bases). The CDR3 runs 12 residues. Trimming took off 6 bases at V and 8 bases at J, with 11 bases between the two ends. CDR3: CASRVGAYEQFF. The CDR3 DNA is TGTGCCAGCAGGGTGGGGGCCTATGAGCAGTTCTTC.

The V and J genes are TRBV7-6 and TRBJ2-2; 12 positions agree with TRBD2. J gave up 6 bases and V 1 base, and 6 bases lay outside the gene matches. The CDR3 has 17 residues. CDR1 is SGHVS and CDR2 is FNYEAQ in the germline V gene. CDR3 protein: CASSLGLAGAQPGELFF. CDR3 sequence (DNA): TGTGCCAGCAGCTTAGGACTAGCGGGAGCCCAGCCCGGGGAGCTGTTTTTT.

In this sample, this clone turned up a few times. Within the sample, other DNA sequences also encode this same CDR3. The chain carries TRBV18 and TRBJ1-1; D unclear. The V gene's germline CDR1 is KGHSH and CDR2 LQKENI. Deletions cut 3 bases from V and 0 bases from J, with 5 bases between. This CDR3 is 13 amino acids long. In DNA form, the CDR3 reads TGTGCCAGCTCACCTACATTGAACACTGAAGCTTTCTTT. It codes for CASSPTLNTEAFF.

The chain joins TRBV5-1 to TRBJ2-5; 8 bases are shared with TRBD1. The germline V gene has CDR1 SGHRS and CDR2 YFSETQ. Unmatched junction bases numbered 4, after V lost 0 bases and J lost 6 bases. The CDR3 contains 14 residues. The CDR3 sequence is CASSLGDRRQTQYF. Here the CDR3 DNA reads TGCGCCAGCAGCTTGGGGGACAGGAGGCAGACCCAGTACTTC.

About this clone: This sample also contains other DNA sequences that code for the same CDR3. The chain employs TRBV19 and TRBJ2-1; TRBD2 might be the D (6 bases). CDR3 length: 17 residues. Germline lookup yields CDR1 LNHDA and CDR2 SQIVND (reference sequence). Trimming removed 0 bases at V and 0 bases at J, with 12 bases between. The CDR3, as DNA: TGTGCCAGTAGTATAGAGGGTAGCGGTAGCTCCTACAATGAGCAGTTCTTC. Its translation is CASSIEGSGSSYNEQFF. Full variable domain (rest looked up from reference TRBV19 and TRBJ2-1): DGGITQSPKYLFRKEGQNVTLSCEQNLNHDAMYWYRQDPGQGLRLIYYSQIVNDFQKGDIAEGYSVSREKKESFPLTVTSAQKNPTAFYLCASSIEGSGSSYNEQFFGPGTRLTVL.

J is TRBJ2-3 and V is TRBV3-1 (or the pseudogene TRBV3-2); tentative D call: TRBD2 (5 bases). Deletions cut 7 bases from V and 2 bases from J, with 7 bases between. Germline V gene sequence: CDR1 LGHDT, CDR2 YNNKEL (reference sequence). The CDR3 totals 12 residues. Here the CDR3 DNA reads TGTGCCAGCAAGACTAACACAGATACGCAGTATTTT. It codes for CASKTNTDTQYF.

The V gene is TRBV7-8, the J gene TRBJ2-1, with TRBD2 as a possible D gene (6 bases). The germline CDR1 and CDR2 sequences are SGHVS and FQNEAQ. V dropped 1 base and J dropped 8 bases, with 18 bases sitting between them. This CDR3 is 16 amino acids long. CDR3 loop: CASSLGLGGSGYEQFF. Here the CDR3 DNA reads TGTGCCAGCAGCTTAGGTTTGGGGGGATCTGGGTATGAGCAGTTCTTC.

V usage is TRBV7-6 and J usage is TRBJ2-7, with 8 bases matching TRBD2. With V trimmed by 1 base and J by 2 bases, 4 bases remained unmatched. CDR3 size: 15 residues. Germline V gives CDR1 SGHVS, CDR2 FNYEAQ. CDR3 nucleotides: TGTGCCAGCAGCTTAGAAAGCGGGAGCGCCTACGAGCAGTACTTC. This codes for CASSLESGSAYEQYF.

This chain links TRBV27 with TRBJ2-7; TRBD2 matches 8 bases. From germline, CDR1 is MNHEY and CDR2 SMNVEV (reference sequence). The CDR3 contains 17 residues. Trimming removed 10 bases from V and 1 base from J; junction bases left unmatched: 18. This CDR3 reads CATRQDSGSHVSYEQYF. Written as DNA, the CDR3 is TGTGCCACCAGACAGGACAGCGGGAGTCATGTGTCCTACGAGCAGTACTTC.

The J gene is TRBJ2-5, the V gene TRBV29-1; TRBD2 agrees at 8 bases. CDR1 SQVTM and CDR2 ANQGSEA come from the germline V gene. V lost 6 bases and J lost 1; bases outside the gene matches: 1. The CDR3 length is 12 residues. CDR3 in amino acids: CSVTSAQETQYF. As DNA, the CDR3 is TGCAGCGTGACTAGCGCCCAAGAGACCCAGTACTTC.

The V gene is TRBV2, the J gene TRBJ1-2, with D unresolved. The CDR3 extends over 16 amino acids. The germline CDR1 and CDR2 sequences are SNHLY and FYNNEI. V was shortened by 0 bases and J by 0 bases, with 11 bases between the two germline ends. The CDR3 loop reads CASSEASVLANYGYTF. In DNA form, the CDR3 reads TGTGCCAGCAGTGAAGCTTCGGTGCTTGCTAACTATGGCTACACCTTC.

The V gene is TRBV11-2, the J gene TRBJ2-7; 8 nucleotides line up with TRBD2. CDR3 length: 16 residues. Germline CDR1 reads SGHAT; CDR2 reads FQNNGV. J lost 2 bases, V lost 0 bases, and 6 bases had no gene match. The CDR3 DNA is TGTGCCAGCAGCTTAGATCTCGGGACTAGTACCTACGAGCAGTACTTC. The encoded protein is CASSLDLGTSTYEQYF. The whole variable domain, remainder taken from reference TRBV11-2 and TRBJ2-7, is EAGVAQSPRYKIIEKRQSVAFWCNPISGHATLYWYQQILGQGPKLLIQFQNNGVVDDSQLPKDRFSAERLKGVDSTLKIQPAKLEDSAVYLCASSLDLGTSTYEQYFGPGTRLTVT.

In the case of this clone: A read error may produce the germline difference seen at one junction end. V and J are TRBV11-3 and TRBJ2-1; 7 bases are a match to TRBD1. In germline, CDR1 is SGHNT, CDR2 YENEEA. The CDR3 length is 14 residues. DNA of the CDR3: TGTGCCAGCAGCCTCCACCGGGACAGCCACTCAATCATCTTC. Its translation: CASSLHRDSHSIIF.

This clone was recorded a few times. This rearrangement joins TRBV6-5 to TRBJ1-1; weak D call: TRBD1 (5 bases). Germline lookup yields CDR1 MNHEY and CDR2 SVGAGI. V shed 0 bases and J shed 4 bases, with 9 bases lying between them. The CDR3 contains 14 residues. The CDR3 DNA follows: TGTGCCAGCAGTTACTCCGCAGGGCGCACTGAAGCTTTCTTT. It specifies CASSYSAGRTEAFF.

The J gene is TRBJ1-3, the V gene TRBV11-2; no reliable D call. V was pared by 4 bases and J by 2 bases, with 6 bases between. CDR3 size: 13 residues. CDR1 SGHAT and CDR2 FQNNGV come from the germline V gene. The CDR3 region is CASSSSPGNTIYF. DNA of the CDR3: TGTGCCAGCAGCTCCTCCCCTGGAAACACCATATATTTT.

The V and J genes are TRBV4-3 and TRBJ2-1; 8 positions match TRBD2. Germline V gives CDR1 LGHNA, CDR2 YSLEER. This CDR3 spans 15 amino acids. Trimming removed 0 bases from V and 9 bases from J; junction bases left unmatched: 7. This CDR3 is CASSQDAAGVLEQFF. The CDR3, as DNA: TGCGCCAGCAGCCAAGATGCAGCGGGAGTACTTGAGCAGTTCTTC.

This clone was counted many times. The chain employs TRBV15 and TRBJ1-2; D unresolved. V lost 2 bases and J lost 1, with 8 bases in between. There are 14 residues in the CDR3. Per the germline V gene, CDR1 is LNHNV and CDR2 is YYDKDF (reference sequence). The CDR3 nucleotides are TGTGCCACCAGCAGACGAGATATTAACTATGGCTACACCTTC. Amino acids: CATSRRDINYGYTF.